One and the same sample provided the 10 T cell receptor beta chains below, sequenced in a study of immune heterogeneity within non-small cell lung tumors. The authors amplified TCR beta CDR3 by multiplex PCR with 32 V and 13 J primers. TCRdb reprocessed the multiplex PCR reads via MiXCR and lists one record per CDR3 protein. Here the sample spans 22,000 or so distinct CDR3 sequences, about 26% being singletons. Bulk tumor genomic DNA was the template, and each sample received 600 to 700 ng. Surgeons took several biopsies per primary tumor, spaced far apart, during surgery. Newly diagnosed with untreated non-small cell lung cancer, the patients underwent curative surgery. The sequenced sample consisted of lung tumor tissue. The receptors here all came from a middle-aged man with non-small cell lung cancer.

For this clonotype: A much larger clone is a single base away; this may be a read error. The gene calls are TRBV6-9 and TRBJ1-2; 9 bases match TRBD1. Trimming cost V 6 bases and J 13 bases; bases outside gene matches: 6. The CDR3 extends over 11 amino acids. Germline lookup yields CDR1 MNHGY and CDR2 SVAAGI. For the CDR3, the DNA is TGTGCCAGCAGGTACAGGGGGCGCTTCACCTTC. Translating it yields CASRYRGRFTF.

The chain has TRBV9 and TRBJ1-1; the D gene is possibly TRBD1 (5 bases). Germline CDR1 SGDLS, CDR2 YYNGEE. V was cut by 4 bases and J by 0 bases, with 10 bases left in between. The CDR3 totals 14 residues. CDR3 in DNA: TGTGCCAGCAGCCGGGACTCCTTGAACACTGAAGCTTTCTTT. Translating it yields CASSRDSLNTEAFF.

This clonotype was seen repeatedly, ten times or more. This chain joins TRBV6-1 and TRBJ2-7, with D perhaps TRBD1 or TRBD2 (5 bases each). The V end lost 5 bases, the J end lost 4 bases, and 15 bases lay between the germline ends. The CDR3 runs to 14 residues. Germline CDR1 is MNHNS and CDR2 is SASEGT. CDR3 in DNA: TGTGCCAGCAGTCCCTTTTGGGGCGGGTACGAGCAGTACTTC. It codes for CASSPFWGGYEQYF.

The chain is built from TRBV18 and TRBJ2-1, with D possibly TRBD1 on 6 matching bases. Trimming left V 3 bases short and J 4 bases short, with 7 bases between. This CDR3 is 13 amino acids long. CDR1 KGHSH and CDR2 LQKENI come from the germline V gene. CDR3 amino acids: CASSPRGYNEQFF. The CDR3 coding sequence is TGTGCCAGCTCACCCAGGGGATACAATGAGCAGTTCTTC. Full variable domain (missing parts from reference TRBV18 and TRBJ2-1): NAGVMQNPRHLVRRRGQEARLRCSPMKGHSHVYWYRQLPEEGLKFMVYLQKENIIDESGMPKERFSAEFPKEGPSILRIQQVVRGDSAAYFCASSPRGYNEQFFGPGTRLTVL.

A word on this clonotype: Just one base apart from a much larger clone, this may be a read error. CDR3 protein: CSASNRNTEAFF. CDR3 in DNA: TGCAGTGCTAGCAATCGGAACACTGAAGCTTTCTTT. The chain combines TRBV20-1 with TRBJ1-1; D not resolved. The CDR3 consists of 12 residues. Germline CDR1 and CDR2: DFQATT and SNEGSKA (reference sequence). The ends were cut back, 3 bases at V and 1 base at J, with 6 bases in the middle.

This clonotype came up many times. This chain uses TRBV5-1 with TRBJ1-3; D is unclear. The CDR3 has 12 amino acids. The V end was cut by 7 bases, the J end by 4 bases, with 9 bases between. The germline V gene encodes CDR1 SGHRS and CDR2 YFSETQ. The DNA for the CDR3 is TGCGCCAGCGGAGGATCGGGAAACACCATATATTTT. Translation: CASGGSGNTIYF. Filled out from reference TRBV5-1 and TRBJ1-3, the complete variable domain reads KAGVTQTPRYLIKTRGQQVTLSCSPISGHRSVSWYQQTPGQGLQFLFEYFSETQRNKGNFPGRFSGRQFSNSRSEMNVSTLELGDSALYLCASGGSGNTIYFGEGSWLTVV.

This clonotype was seen many times. The chain carries TRBV19 and TRBJ1-2; D gene ambiguous. Per the germline V gene, CDR1 is LNHDA and CDR2 is SQIVND (reference sequence). There are 15 residues in the CDR3. Trimming stripped 7 bases from V and 4 bases from J, with 19 bases between. This CDR3 is CASTFRERPIYGYTF. CDR3 nucleotides: TGTGCCAGTACATTTCGGGAGAGGCCCATCTATGGCTACACCTTC.

As concerns this clonotype: A much larger clone differs by one base, so this may be a read error. This rearrangement joins TRBV5-6 to TRBJ1-2, with D perhaps TRBD1 (6 bases). There are 14 residues in the CDR3. In germline, CDR1 is SGHDT, CDR2 YYEEEE. Trimming took off 4 bases at V and 5 bases at J, with 15 bases between the two ends. The CDR3 DNA follows: TGTGCCAGCAGCGTAACAGGGCTCGAATATGGCTACACCTTC. Encoded protein: CASSVTGLEYGYTF.

The chain uses TRBV19 and TRBJ2-1; 8 nucleotides align to TRBD2. V shed 7 bases, J shed 10 bases, and the junction held 18 bases outside the gene matches. Germline V gives CDR1 LNHDA, CDR2 SQIVND (reference sequence). The length of the CDR3 is 16 residues. Here the CDR3 reads CASISTSDSLIEEQFF. CDR3 sequence (DNA): TGTGCCAGTATCTCGACTAGCGACAGTCTAATCGAGGAGCAGTTCTTC.

This chain joins TRBV7-9 and TRBJ2-1; D ambiguous. The CDR3 covers 13 residues. Germline CDR1 SEHNR, CDR2 FQNEAQ (reference sequence). V was clipped by 3 bases and J by 5 bases, with 8 bases between them. This CDR3 reads CASSLLMDNEQFF. DNA for the CDR3: TGTGCCAGCAGCTTGCTGATGGACAATGAGCAGTTCTTC.